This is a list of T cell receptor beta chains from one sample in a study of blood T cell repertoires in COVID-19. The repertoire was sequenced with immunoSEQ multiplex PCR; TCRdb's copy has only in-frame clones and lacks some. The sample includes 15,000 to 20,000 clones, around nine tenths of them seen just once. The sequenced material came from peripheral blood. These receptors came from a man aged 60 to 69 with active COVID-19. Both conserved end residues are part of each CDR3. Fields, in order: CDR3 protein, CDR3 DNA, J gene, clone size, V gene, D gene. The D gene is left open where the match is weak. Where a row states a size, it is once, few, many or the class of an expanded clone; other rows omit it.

cdr3_aa: CASSITGPNQPQHF
cdr3_nt: TGTGCCAGTAGTATAACAGGGCCTAATCAGCCCCAGCATTTT
j_call: TRBJ1-5
clone_size: -
v_call: TRBV19
d_call: -

cdr3_aa: CASSIDRGRVGETQYF
cdr3_nt: TGTGCCAGCAGCATAGACAGGGGGCGGGTTGGGGAGACCCAGTACTTC
j_call: TRBJ2-5
clone_size: -
v_call: TRBV5-6
d_call: TRBD1

cdr3_aa: CASSGSWPGGPIDTQYF
cdr3_nt: TGTGCCAGCAGTGGTTCTTGGCCGGGGGGGCCTATAGATACGCAGTATTTT
j_call: TRBJ2-3
clone_size: -
v_call: TRBV25-1
d_call: TRBD2

cdr3_aa: CASSMGGALRNEQFF
cdr3_nt: TGTGCCAGCAGTATGGGGGGGGCTTTACGCAATGAGCAGTTCTTC
j_call: TRBJ2-1
clone_size: -
v_call: TRBV2
d_call: -

cdr3_aa: CASSSGQGTDTQYF
cdr3_nt: TGTGCCAGCAGTTCTGGACAGGGCACAGATACGCAGTATTTT
j_call: TRBJ2-3
clone_size: -
v_call: TRBV28
d_call: TRBD1

cdr3_aa: CASRRGLKEETQYF
cdr3_nt: TGTGCCAGCAGGCGGGGACTTAAAGAAGAGACCCAGTACTTC
j_call: TRBJ2-5
clone_size: -
v_call: TRBV7-9
d_call: -

cdr3_aa: CASRLDIMNTEAFF
cdr3_nt: TGTGCCAGTAGGCTTGACATTATGAACACTGAAGCTTTCTTT
j_call: TRBJ1-1
clone_size: -
v_call: TRBV19
d_call: -

cdr3_aa: CASKRAGPYEQYF
cdr3_nt: TGTGCCAGCAAGCGAGCAGGGCCCTACGAGCAGTACTTC
j_call: TRBJ2-7
clone_size: -
v_call: TRBV12-3/TRBV12-4
d_call: -

cdr3_aa: CASSLSNYGYTF
cdr3_nt: TGTGCCAGCAGCTTATCAAACTATGGCTACACCTTC
j_call: TRBJ1-2
clone_size: -
v_call: TRBV7-9
d_call: -

cdr3_aa: CASSLTSGMYQETQYF
cdr3_nt: TGTGCCAGCAGCTTAACTAGCGGGATGTACCAAGAGACCCAGTACTTC
j_call: TRBJ2-5
clone_size: -
v_call: TRBV7-2
d_call: TRBD2

cdr3_aa: CASSFEGQGTSGNTIYF
cdr3_nt: TGTGCCAGCAGTTTTGAGGGACAGGGAACGTCGGGAAACACCATATATTTT
j_call: TRBJ1-3
clone_size: -
v_call: TRBV28
d_call: TRBD1

cdr3_aa: CSVVTGGSGANVLTF
cdr3_nt: TGCAGCGTTGTAACTGGGGGGTCTGGGGCCAACGTCCTGACTTTC
j_call: TRBJ2-6
clone_size: -
v_call: TRBV29-1
d_call: -

cdr3_aa: CASSPPGTQYGYTF
cdr3_nt: TGTGCCAGCAGCCCCCCCGGGACTCAGTATGGCTACACCTTC
j_call: TRBJ1-2
clone_size: -
v_call: TRBV11-2
d_call: -

cdr3_aa: CASLSASGGANEQFF
cdr3_nt: TGTGCCAGCCTCAGCGCTAGCGGGGGGGCTAATGAGCAGTTCTTC
j_call: TRBJ2-1
clone_size: -
v_call: TRBV28
d_call: TRBD2

cdr3_aa: CARTGGLTGELFF
cdr3_nt: TGTGCCAGGACAGGGGGTCTCACCGGGGAGCTGTTTTTT
j_call: TRBJ2-2
clone_size: -
v_call: TRBV6-4
d_call: TRBD1

cdr3_aa: CASSSPQGASGANVLTF
cdr3_nt: TGTGCCAGCAGCTCCCCTCAGGGTGCTTCTGGGGCCAACGTCCTGACTTTC
j_call: TRBJ2-6
clone_size: -
v_call: TRBV2
d_call: -

cdr3_aa: CASSLAPTGEEKLFF
cdr3_nt: TGCGCCAGCAGCTTGGCCCCGACAGGGGAAGAAAAACTGTTTTTT
j_call: TRBJ1-4
clone_size: -
v_call: TRBV5-1
d_call: TRBD1

cdr3_aa: CASSLVFRHSGNTIYF
cdr3_nt: TGTGCCAGCAGCTTAGTCTTCAGACACTCTGGAAACACCATATATTTT
j_call: TRBJ1-3
clone_size: -
v_call: TRBV11-2
d_call: -

cdr3_aa: CASSLVGQASYEQYF
cdr3_nt: TGTGCCAGCAGCTTAGTGGGTCAGGCGAGCTACGAGCAGTACTTC
j_call: TRBJ2-7
clone_size: -
v_call: TRBV11-2
d_call: -

cdr3_aa: CASSPGLPYEQYF
cdr3_nt: TGTGCCAGCAGCCCGGGACTTCCCTACGAGCAGTACTTC
j_call: TRBJ2-7
clone_size: -
v_call: TRBV14
d_call: -

cdr3_aa: CASSRGLAGGTDTQYF
cdr3_nt: TGCGCCAGCAGCCGCGGACTAGCGGGGGGCACAGATACGCAGTATTTT
j_call: TRBJ2-3
clone_size: once
v_call: TRBV4-1
d_call: TRBD2

cdr3_aa: CASSPRADTQYF
cdr3_nt: TGTGCCAGTAGCCCCCGGGCAGATACGCAGTATTTT
j_call: TRBJ2-3
clone_size: -
v_call: TRBV19
d_call: -

cdr3_aa: CATRSLTSGGPASGNEQFF
cdr3_nt: TGTGCCACCCGATCATTGACTAGCGGGGGGCCTGCATCTGGGAATGAGCAGTTCTTC
j_call: TRBJ2-1
clone_size: -
v_call: TRBV27
d_call: TRBD2

cdr3_aa: CARSLLWEPRLSYSNQPQHF
cdr3_nt: TGTGCCAGAAGCCTCCTCTGGGAGCCGAGGCTAAGCTATAGCAATCAGCCCCAGCATTTT
j_call: TRBJ1-5
clone_size: -
v_call: TRBV5-3
d_call: -

cdr3_aa: CAISGGGPDGYTF
cdr3_nt: TGTGCCATCAGTGGAGGGGGTCCGGATGGCTACACCTTC
j_call: TRBJ1-2
clone_size: -
v_call: TRBV10-3
d_call: -

cdr3_aa: CASSNPRQGARTDTQYF
cdr3_nt: TGCGCCAGCAGCAACCCTCGACAGGGGGCTAGGACAGATACGCAGTATTTT
j_call: TRBJ2-3
clone_size: -
v_call: TRBV5-1
d_call: TRBD1

cdr3_aa: CASSRGRIYGYTF
cdr3_nt: TGTGCCAGCAGCCGGGGGCGGATCTATGGCTACACCTTC
j_call: TRBJ1-2
clone_size: once
v_call: TRBV14
d_call: -